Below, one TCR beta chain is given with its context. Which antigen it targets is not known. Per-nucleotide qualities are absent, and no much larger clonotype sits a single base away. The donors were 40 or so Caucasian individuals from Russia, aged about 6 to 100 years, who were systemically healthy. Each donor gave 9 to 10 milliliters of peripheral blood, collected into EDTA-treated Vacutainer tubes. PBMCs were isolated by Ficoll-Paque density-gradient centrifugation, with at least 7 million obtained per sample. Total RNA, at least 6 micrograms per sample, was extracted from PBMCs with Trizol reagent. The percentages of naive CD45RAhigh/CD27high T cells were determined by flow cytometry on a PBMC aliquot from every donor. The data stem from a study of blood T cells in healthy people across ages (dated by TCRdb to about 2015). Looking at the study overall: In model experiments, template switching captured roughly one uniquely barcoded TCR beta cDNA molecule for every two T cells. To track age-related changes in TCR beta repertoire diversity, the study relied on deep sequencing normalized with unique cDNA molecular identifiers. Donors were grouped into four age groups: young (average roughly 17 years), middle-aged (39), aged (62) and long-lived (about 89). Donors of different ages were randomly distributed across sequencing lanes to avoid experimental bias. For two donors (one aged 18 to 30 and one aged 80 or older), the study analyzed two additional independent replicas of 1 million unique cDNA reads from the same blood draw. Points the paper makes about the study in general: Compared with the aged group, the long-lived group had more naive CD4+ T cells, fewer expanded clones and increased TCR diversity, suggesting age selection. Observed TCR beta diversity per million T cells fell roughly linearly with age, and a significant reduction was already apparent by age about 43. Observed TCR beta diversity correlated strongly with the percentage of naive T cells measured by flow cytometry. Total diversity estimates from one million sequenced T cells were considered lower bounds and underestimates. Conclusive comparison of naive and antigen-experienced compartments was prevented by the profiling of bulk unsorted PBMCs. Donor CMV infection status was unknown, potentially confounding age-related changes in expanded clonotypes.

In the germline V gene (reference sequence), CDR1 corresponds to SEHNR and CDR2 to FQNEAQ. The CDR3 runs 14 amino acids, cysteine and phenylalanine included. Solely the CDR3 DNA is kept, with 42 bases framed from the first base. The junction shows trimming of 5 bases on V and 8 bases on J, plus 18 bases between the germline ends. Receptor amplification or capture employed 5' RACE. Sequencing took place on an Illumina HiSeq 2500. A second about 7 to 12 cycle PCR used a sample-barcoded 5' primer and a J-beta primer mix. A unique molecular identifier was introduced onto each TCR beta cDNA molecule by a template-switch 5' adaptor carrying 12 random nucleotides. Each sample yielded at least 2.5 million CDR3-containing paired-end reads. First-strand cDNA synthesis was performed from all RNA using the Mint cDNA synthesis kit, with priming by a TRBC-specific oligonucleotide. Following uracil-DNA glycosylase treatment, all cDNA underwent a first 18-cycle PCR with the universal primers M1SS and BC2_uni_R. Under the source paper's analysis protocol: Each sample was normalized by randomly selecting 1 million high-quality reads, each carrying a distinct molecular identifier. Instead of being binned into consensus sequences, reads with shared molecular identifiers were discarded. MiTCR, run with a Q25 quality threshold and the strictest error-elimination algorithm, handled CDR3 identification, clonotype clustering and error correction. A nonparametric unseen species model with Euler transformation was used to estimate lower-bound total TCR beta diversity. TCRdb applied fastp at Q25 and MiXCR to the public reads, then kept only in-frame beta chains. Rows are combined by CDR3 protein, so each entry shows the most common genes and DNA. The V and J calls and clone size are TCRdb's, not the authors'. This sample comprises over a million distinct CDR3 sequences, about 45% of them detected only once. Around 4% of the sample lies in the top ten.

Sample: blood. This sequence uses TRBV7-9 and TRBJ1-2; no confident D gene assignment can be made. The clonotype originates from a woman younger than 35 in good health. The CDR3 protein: CASSPLGPTEGYTF. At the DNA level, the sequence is TGTGCCAGCAGCCCCCTAGGGCCGACGGAAGGCTACACCTTC.